This record covers a single T cell receptor (beta chain). This table comes from immunoSEQ multiplex PCR, and its TCRdb copy is limited to in-frame clones, with some not included. In the table there are some 220,000 clones, 82% of which are singletons. The data originate from a study of blood T cell repertoires in COVID-19. The V and J ends lost 0 bases and 4 bases respectively, with 12 bases between them. The V gene's germline CDR1 is GTSNPN and CDR2 SVGIG (reference sequence). The CDR3 contains 14 residues. The clonotype comes from a woman between 70 and 85 years old with COVID-19, enrolled during active disease. The rearrangement joins TRBV30 to TRBJ1-2; D not resolved. Sequencing used peripheral blood. CDR3 region: CAWSVRERGYGYTF. The DNA for the CDR3 is TGTGCCTGGAGTGTACGTGAAAGAGGCTATGGCTACACCTTC. The full variable domain, with the rest looked up from reference TRBV30 and TRBJ1-2, is SQTIHQWPATLVQPVGSPLSLECTVEGTSNPNLYWYRQAAGRGLQLLFYSVGIGQISSEVPQNLSASRPQDRQFILSSKKLLLSDSGFYLCAWSVRERGYGYTFGSGTRLTVV.